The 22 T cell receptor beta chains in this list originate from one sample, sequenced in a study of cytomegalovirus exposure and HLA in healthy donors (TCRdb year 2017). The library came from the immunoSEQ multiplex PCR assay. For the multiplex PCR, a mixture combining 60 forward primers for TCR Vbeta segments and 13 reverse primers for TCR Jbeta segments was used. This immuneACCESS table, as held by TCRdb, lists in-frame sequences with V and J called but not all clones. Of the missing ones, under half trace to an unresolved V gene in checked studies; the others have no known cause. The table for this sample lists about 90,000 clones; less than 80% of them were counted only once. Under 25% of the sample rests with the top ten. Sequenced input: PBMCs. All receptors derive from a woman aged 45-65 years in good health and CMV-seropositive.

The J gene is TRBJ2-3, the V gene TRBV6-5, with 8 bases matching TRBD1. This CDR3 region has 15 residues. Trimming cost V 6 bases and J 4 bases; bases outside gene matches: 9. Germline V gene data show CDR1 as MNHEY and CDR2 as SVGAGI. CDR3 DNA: TGTGCCAGCAGCCTAGGACAGGGACTCCCAGATACGCAGTATTTT. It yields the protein CASSLGQGLPDTQYF.

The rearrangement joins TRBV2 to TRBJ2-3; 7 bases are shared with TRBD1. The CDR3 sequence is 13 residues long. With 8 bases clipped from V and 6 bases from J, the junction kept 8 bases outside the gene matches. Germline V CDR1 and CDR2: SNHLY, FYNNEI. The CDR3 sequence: CASGETGSDTQYF. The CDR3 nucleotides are TGTGCCAGCGGGGAGACAGGGTCCGATACGCAGTATTTT.

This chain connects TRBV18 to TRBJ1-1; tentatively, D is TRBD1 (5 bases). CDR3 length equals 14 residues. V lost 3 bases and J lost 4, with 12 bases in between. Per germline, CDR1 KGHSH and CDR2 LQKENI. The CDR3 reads CASSPRGSLTEAFF. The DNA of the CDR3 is TGTGCCAGCTCACCCCGGGGGAGTCTCACTGAAGCTTTCTTT.

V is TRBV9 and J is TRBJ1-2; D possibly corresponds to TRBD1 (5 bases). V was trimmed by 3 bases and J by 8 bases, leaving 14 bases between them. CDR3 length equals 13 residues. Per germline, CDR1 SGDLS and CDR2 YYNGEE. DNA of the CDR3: TGTGCCAGCAGCGGGGGAGGGGTTTTAGGCTACACCTTC. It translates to CASSGGGVLGYTF.

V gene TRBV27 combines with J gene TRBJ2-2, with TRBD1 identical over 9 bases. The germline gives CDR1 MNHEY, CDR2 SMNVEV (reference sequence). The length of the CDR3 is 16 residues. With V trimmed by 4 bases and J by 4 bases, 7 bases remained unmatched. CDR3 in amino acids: CASSSPQGASTGELFF. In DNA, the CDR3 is TGTGCCAGCAGTTCCCCACAGGGGGCGAGCACCGGGGAGCTGTTTTTT.

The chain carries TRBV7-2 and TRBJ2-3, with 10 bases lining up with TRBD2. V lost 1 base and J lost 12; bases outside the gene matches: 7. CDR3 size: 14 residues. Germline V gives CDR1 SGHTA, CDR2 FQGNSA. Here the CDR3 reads CASSLGLAGASQYF. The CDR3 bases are TGTGCCAGCAGCTTAGGTCTAGCGGGGGCCAGCCAGTATTTT.

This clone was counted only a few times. The CDR3 reads CASSPLPPGQAFYGYTF. The CDR3 DNA sequence: TGTGCCAGCAGTCCTCTCCCCCCGGGACAGGCCTTTTATGGCTACACCTTC. The chain combines TRBV28 with TRBJ1-2; 8 nucleotides agree with TRBD1. With 5 bases clipped from V and 5 bases from J, the junction kept 16 bases outside the gene matches. This CDR3 region has 17 residues. Germline CDR1 reads MDHEN; CDR2 reads SYDVKM.

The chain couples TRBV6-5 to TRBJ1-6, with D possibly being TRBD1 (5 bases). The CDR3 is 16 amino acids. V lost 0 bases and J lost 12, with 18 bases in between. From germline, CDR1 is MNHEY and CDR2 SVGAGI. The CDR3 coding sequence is TGTGCCAGCAGTTACTCGAGGCAGGGCGGCGGAATACCCCTCCACTTT. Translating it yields CASSYSRQGGGIPLHF.

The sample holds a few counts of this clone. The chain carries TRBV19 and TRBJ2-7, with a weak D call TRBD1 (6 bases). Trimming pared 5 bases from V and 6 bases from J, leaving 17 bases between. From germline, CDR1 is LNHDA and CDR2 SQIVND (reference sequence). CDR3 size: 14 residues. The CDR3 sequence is CASSLEKSGVEQYF. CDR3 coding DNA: TGTGCCAGTAGTCTTGAAAAATCAGGGGTCGAGCAGTACTTC.

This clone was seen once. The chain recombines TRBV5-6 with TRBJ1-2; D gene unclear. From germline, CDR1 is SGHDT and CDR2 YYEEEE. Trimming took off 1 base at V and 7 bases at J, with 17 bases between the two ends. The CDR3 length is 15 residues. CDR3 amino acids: CASSLREDRSGGYTF. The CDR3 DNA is TGTGCCAGCAGCTTGAGAGAAGATCGTAGCGGTGGCTACACCTTC. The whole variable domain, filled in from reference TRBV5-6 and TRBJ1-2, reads DAGVTQSPTHLIKTRGQQVTLRCSPKSGHDTVSWYQQALGQGPQFIFQYYEEEERQRGNFPDRFSGHQFPNYSSELNVNALLLGDSALYLCASSLREDRSGGYTFGSGTRLTVV.

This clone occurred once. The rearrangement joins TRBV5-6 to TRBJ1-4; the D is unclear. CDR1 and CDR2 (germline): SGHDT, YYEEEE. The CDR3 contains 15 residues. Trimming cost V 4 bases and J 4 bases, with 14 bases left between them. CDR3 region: CASSPLGGYNEKLFF. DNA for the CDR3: TGTGCCAGCAGCCCCCTCGGAGGGTATAATGAAAAACTGTTTTTT. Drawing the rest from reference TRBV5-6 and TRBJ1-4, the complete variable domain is DAGVTQSPTHLIKTRGQQVTLRCSPKSGHDTVSWYQQALGQGPQFIFQYYEEEERQRGNFPDRFSGHQFPNYSSELNVNALLLGDSALYLCASSPLGGYNEKLFFGSGTQLSVL.

CDR3 sequence (DNA): TGTGCCAGCACAGACAGGGGAGGGGGTGAAAAACTGTTTTTT. Translated, it gives CASTDRGGGEKLFF. The chain links TRBV6-1 to TRBJ1-4, with 8 bases aligning to TRBD1. V gave up 7 bases and J gave up 7 bases; unmatched junction bases: 8. Germline V gene sequence: CDR1 MNHNS, CDR2 SASEGT. This CDR3 region has 14 residues.

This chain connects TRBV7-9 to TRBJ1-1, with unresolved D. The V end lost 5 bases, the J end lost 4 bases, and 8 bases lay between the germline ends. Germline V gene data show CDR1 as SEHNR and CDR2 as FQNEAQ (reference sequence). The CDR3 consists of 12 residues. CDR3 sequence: CASSRVGTEAFF. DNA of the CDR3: TGTGCCAGCAGCCGGGTGGGCACTGAAGCTTTCTTT.

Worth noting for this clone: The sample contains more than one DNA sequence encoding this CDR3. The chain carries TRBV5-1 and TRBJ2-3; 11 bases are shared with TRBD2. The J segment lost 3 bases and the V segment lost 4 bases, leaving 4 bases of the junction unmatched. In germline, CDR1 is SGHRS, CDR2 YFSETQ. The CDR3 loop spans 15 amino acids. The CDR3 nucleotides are TGCGCCAGCAGCCTTAGCGGGGGGGGTACAGATACGCAGTATTTT. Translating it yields CASSLSGGGTDTQYF. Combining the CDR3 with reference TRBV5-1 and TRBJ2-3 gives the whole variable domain KAGVTQTPRYLIKTRGQQVTLSCSPISGHRSVSWYQQTPGQGLQFLFEYFSETQRNKGNFPGRFSGRQFSNSRSEMNVSTLELGDSALYLCASSLSGGGTDTQYFGPGTRLTVL.

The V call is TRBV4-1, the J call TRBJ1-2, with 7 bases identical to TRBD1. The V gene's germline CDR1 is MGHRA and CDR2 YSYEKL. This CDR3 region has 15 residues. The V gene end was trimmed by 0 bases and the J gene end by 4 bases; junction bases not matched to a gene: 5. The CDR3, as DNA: TGCGCCAGCAGCCAAGAGGAGGCAGGGGGCTATGGCTACACCTTC. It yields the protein CASSQEEAGGYGYTF.

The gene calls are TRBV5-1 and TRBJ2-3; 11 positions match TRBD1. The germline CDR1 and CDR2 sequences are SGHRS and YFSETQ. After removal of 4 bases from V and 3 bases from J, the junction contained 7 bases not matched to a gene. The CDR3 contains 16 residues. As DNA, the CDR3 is TGCGCCAGCAGCGACGGGACAGGGGGTTCTACAGATACGCAGTATTTT. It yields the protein CASSDGTGGSTDTQYF. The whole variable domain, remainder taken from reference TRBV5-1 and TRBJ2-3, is KAGVTQTPRYLIKTRGQQVTLSCSPISGHRSVSWYQQTPGQGLQFLFEYFSETQRNKGNFPGRFSGRQFSNSRSEMNVSTLELGDSALYLCASSDGTGGSTDTQYFGPGTRLTVL.

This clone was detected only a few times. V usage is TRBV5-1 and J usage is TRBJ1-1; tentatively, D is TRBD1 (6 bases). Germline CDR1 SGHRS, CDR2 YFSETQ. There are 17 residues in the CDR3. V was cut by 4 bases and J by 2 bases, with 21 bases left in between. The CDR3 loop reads CASSPEQGWGYNTEAFF. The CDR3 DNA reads TGCGCCAGCAGCCCCGAACAGGGTTGGGGGTATAACACTGAAGCTTTCTTT.

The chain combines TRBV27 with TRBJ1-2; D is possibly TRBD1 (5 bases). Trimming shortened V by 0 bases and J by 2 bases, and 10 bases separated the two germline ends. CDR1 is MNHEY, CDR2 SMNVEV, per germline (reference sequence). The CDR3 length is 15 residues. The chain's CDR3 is CASSLSQGFNYGYTF. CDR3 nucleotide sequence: TGTGCCAGCAGTTTATCGCAGGGATTCAACTATGGCTACACCTTC.

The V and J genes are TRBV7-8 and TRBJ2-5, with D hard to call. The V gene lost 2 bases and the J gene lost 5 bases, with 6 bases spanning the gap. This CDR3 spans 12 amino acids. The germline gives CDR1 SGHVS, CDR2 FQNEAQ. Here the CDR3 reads CASSLNGETQYF. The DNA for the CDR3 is TGTGCCAGCAGCTTAAACGGGGAGACCCAGTACTTC.

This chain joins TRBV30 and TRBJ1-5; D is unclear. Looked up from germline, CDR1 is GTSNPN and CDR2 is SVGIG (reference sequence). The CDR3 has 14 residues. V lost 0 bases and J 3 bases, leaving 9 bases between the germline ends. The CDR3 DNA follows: TGTGCCTGGAGTGTGGAGGCCCTCAATCAGCCCCAGCATTTT. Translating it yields CAWSVEALNQPQHF. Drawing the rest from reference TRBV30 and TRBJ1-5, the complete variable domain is SQTIHQWPATLVQPVGSPLSLECTVEGTSNPNLYWYRQAAGRGLQLLFYSVGIGQISSEVPQNLSASRPQDRQFILSSKKLLLSDSGFYLCAWSVEALNQPQHFGDGTRLSIL.

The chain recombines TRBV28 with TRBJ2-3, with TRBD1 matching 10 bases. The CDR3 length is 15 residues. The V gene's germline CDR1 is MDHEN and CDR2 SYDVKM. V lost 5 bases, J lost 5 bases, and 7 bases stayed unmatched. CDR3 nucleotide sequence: TGTGCCAGCAGTATCAGGACAGGGGGGGAAGATACGCAGTATTTT. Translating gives CASSIRTGGEDTQYF.

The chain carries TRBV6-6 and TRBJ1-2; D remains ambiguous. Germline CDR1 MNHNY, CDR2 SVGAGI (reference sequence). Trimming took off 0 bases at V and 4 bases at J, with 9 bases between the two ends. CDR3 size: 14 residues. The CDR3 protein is CASSYSGSSYGYTF. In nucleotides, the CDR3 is TGTGCCAGCAGTTACTCAGGTTCTAGCTATGGCTACACCTTC.